This TCR beta chain was identified during a study of CD8 T cells in ankylosing spondylitis. CDR1 and CDR2 (germline): DFQATT, SNEGSKA (reference sequence). The CDR3 has 13 residues. V gave up 5 bases and J gave up 2 bases, with 12 bases separating them. This clonotype was observed a handful of times. Its antigen remains unidentified. Libraries of TCR beta came from quantitative 5'-RACE with molecular barcodes. TCRdb re-derived calls from the 5' RACE reads in MiXCR, one entry per CDR3 protein. The sample has 470,000 or so distinct CDR3 sequences; 26% are singletons. Study-wide points: In ankylosing spondylitis blood, a motif of seven or eight highly homologous TCR beta variants appeared characteristic. In the blood and synovial fluid of reactive arthritis, some motif variants had been previously reported. Disease-linked clones proved CD8+ and comparatively uncommon in peripheral blood. In ankylosing spondylitis patients, matched synovial fluid reportedly showed significant enrichment of disease-linked clones.

The TCR was taken from a male donor with ankylosing spondylitis. The chain is built from TRBV20-1 and TRBJ1-2; no definite D call. Sequenced material: blood, either unsorted or a sorted T cell fraction (not recorded which). As DNA, the CDR3 is TGCAGTGCTCGCTGGCCGGAGAACTATGGCTACACCTTC. Its translation: CSARWPENYGYTF.